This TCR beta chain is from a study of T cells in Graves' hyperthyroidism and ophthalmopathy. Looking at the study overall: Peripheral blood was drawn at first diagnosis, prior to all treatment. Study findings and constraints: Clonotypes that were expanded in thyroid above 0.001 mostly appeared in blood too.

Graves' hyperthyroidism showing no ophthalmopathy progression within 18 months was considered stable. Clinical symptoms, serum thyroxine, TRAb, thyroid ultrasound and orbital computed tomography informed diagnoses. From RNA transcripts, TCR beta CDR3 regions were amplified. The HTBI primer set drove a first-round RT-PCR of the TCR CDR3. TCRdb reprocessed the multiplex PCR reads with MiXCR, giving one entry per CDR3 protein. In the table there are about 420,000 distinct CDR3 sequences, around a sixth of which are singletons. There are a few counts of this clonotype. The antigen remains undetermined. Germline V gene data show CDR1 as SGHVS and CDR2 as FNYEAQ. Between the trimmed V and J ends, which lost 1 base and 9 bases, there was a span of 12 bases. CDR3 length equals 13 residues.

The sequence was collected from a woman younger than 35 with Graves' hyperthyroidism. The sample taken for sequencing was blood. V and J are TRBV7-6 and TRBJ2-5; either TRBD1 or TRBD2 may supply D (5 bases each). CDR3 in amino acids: CASSLVGEMAQYF. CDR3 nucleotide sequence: TGTGCCAGCAGCTTAGTAGGGGAGATGGCCCAGTACTTC.